The clone carrying this T cell receptor beta chain was detected many times. As yet, its antigen is unknown. Described time point: newly diagnosed GD, antithyroid drugs for less than 3 months. PBMC RNA was the source of the TCR library. This specimen belongs to a study of regulatory T cells in long-lasting Graves disease. HTBI primers from iRepertoire and Arm-PCR of CDR3 regions yielded the TCR beta libraries. TCRdb itself ran the multiplex PCR reads through MiXCR, one entry per CDR3 protein. Seen here are 400,000 to 500,000 distinct CDR3 sequences, roughly 15% observed once, and the top ten hold approximately 12%. The V end was cut by 3 bases, the J end by 2 bases, with 9 bases between. CDR3 length: 14 residues. CDR1 is MNHGY and CDR2 is SVAAGI in the germline V gene. Whole-study results and caveats: Persistent cases favored TRBV28, TRBJ1-2 and TRBJ2-5.

The same specimen was also included in a second study, on T cells in Graves' hyperthyroidism and ophthalmopathy.

V is TRBV6-9 and J is TRBJ2-3; D unresolved. The input for sequencing was peripheral blood mononuclear cells (PBMCs), taken at new diagnosis, from a patient treated with antithyroid drugs. The clonotype comes from a woman aged 25 to 39 with Graves disease. The CDR3, as DNA: TGTGCCAGCAGTTACGTTACCGACACAGATACGCAGTATTTT. As protein: CASSYVTDTDTQYF.